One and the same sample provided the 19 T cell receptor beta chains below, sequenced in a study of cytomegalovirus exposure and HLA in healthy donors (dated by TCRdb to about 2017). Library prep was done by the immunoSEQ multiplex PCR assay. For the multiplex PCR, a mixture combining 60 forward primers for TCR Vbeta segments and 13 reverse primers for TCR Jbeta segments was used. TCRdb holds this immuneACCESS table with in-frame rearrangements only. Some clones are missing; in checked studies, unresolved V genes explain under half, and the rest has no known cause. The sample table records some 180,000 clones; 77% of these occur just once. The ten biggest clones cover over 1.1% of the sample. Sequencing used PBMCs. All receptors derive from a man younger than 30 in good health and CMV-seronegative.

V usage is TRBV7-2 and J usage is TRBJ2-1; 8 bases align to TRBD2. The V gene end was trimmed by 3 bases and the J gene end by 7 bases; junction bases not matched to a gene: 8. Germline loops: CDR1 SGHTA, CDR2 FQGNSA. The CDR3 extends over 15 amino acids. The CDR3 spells CASSFSGAARNEQFF. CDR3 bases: TGTGCCAGCAGCTTTAGCGGGGCCGCTCGGAATGAGCAGTTCTTC.

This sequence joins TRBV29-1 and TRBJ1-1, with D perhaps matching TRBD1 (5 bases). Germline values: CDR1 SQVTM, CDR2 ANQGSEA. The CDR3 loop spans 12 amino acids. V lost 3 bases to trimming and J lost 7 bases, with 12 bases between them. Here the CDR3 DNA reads TGCAGCGTTGAGGGGCAGGCCAGTGAAGCTTTCTTT. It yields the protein CSVEGQASEAFF.

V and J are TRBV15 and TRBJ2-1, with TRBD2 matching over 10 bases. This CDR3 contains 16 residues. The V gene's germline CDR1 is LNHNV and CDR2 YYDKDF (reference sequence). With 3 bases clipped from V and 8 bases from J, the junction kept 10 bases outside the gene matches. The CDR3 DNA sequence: TGTGCCACCAGCAGTCCGGGACTAGCGTTATTTGATGAGCAGTTCTTC. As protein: CATSSPGLALFDEQFF.

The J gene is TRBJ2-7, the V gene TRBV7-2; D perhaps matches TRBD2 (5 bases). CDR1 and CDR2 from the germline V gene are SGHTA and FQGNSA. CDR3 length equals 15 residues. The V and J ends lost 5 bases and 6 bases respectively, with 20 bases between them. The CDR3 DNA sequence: TGTGCCAGCAGCCTAGGAACCACTAGTCGGGGCGAGCAGTACTTC. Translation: CASSLGTTSRGEQYF.

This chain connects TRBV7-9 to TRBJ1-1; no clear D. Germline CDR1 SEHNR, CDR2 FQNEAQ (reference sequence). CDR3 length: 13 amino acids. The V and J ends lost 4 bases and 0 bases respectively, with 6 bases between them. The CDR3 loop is CASSWLMNTEAFF. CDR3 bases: TGTGCCAGCAGCTGGCTCATGAACACTGAAGCTTTCTTT.

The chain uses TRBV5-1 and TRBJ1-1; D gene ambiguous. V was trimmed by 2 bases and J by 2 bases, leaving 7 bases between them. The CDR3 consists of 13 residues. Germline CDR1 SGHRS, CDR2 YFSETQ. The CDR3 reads CASSFTRNTEAFF. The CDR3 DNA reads TGCGCCAGCAGCTTCACCAGAAACACTGAAGCTTTCTTT.

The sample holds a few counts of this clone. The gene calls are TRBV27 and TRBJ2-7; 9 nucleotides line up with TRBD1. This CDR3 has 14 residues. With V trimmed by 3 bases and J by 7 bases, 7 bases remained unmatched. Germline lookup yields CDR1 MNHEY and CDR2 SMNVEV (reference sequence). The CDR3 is CASSFLTGGNEQYF. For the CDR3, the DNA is TGTGCCAGCAGTTTCCTGACAGGGGGGAATGAGCAGTACTTC.

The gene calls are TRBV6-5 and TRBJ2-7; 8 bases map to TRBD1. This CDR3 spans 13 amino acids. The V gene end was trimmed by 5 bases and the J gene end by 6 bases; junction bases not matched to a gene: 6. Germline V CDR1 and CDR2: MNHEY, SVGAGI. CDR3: CASSPYRGVEQYF. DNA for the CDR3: TGTGCCAGCAGTCCATACAGGGGGGTCGAGCAGTACTTC.

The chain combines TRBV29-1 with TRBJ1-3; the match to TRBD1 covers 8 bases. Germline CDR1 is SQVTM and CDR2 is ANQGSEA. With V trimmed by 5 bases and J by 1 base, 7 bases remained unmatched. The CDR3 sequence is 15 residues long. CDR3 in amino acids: CSVFWTGRSGNTIYF. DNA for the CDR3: TGCAGCGTTTTCTGGACAGGGAGGTCTGGAAACACCATATATTTT.

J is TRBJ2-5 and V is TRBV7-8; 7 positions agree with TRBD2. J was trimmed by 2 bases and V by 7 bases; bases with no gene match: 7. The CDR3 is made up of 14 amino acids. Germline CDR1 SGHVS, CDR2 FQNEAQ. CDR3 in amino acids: CASNPLAFQETQYF. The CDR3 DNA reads TGTGCCAGCAACCCACTAGCGTTTCAAGAGACCCAGTACTTC.

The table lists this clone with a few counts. This chain's CDR3 is CASSRGQEETQYF. In DNA form, the CDR3 reads TGTGCCAGTAGTAGGGGACAGGAGGAGACCCAGTACTTC. The chain links TRBV19 to TRBJ2-5; TRBD1 matches 8 bases. The CDR3 spans 13 residues. Germline CDR1 LNHDA, CDR2 SQIVND (reference sequence). V gave up 4 bases and J gave up 5 bases; unmatched junction bases: 3.

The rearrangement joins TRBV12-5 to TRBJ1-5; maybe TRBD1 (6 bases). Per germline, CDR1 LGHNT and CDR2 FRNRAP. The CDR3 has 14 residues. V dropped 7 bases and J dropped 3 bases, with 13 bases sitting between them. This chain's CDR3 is CASAVGQINQPQHF. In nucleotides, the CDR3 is TGTGCTAGTGCCGTAGGACAGATCAATCAGCCCCAGCATTTT.

CDR3 amino acids: CASSLVLQGPRDTQYF. The CDR3 DNA is TGTGCCAGCAGCTTAGTACTACAGGGGCCCAGGGATACGCAGTATTTT. This rearrangement joins TRBV7-2 to TRBJ2-3; 7 nucleotides match TRBD1. This CDR3 spans 16 amino acids. Germline V gene data show CDR1 as SGHTA and CDR2 as FQGNSA. The trim removed 1 base at V and 6 bases at J, leaving 10 bases unmatched. The variable domain in full, completed from reference TRBV7-2 and TRBJ2-3, reads GAGVSQSPSNKVTEKGKDVELRCDPISGHTALYWYRQSLGQGLEFLIYFQGNSAPDKSGLPSDRFSAERTGGSVSTLTIQRTQQEDSAVYLCASSLVLQGPRDTQYFGPGTRLTVL.

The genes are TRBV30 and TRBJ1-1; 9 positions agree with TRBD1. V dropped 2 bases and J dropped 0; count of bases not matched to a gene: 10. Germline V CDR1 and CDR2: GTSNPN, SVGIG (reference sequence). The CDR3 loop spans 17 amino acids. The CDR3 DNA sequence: TGTGCCTGGAGTCCCGGGACAGGGTACCCTATGAACACTGAAGCTTTCTTT. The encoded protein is CAWSPGTGYPMNTEAFF.

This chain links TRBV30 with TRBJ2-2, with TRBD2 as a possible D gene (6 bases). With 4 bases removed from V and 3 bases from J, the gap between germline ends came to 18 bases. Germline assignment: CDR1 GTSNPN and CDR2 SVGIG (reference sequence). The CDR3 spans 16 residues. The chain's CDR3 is CAWTKWGDGHTGELFF. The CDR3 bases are TGTGCCTGGACTAAGTGGGGGGATGGGCACACCGGGGAGCTGTTTTTT.

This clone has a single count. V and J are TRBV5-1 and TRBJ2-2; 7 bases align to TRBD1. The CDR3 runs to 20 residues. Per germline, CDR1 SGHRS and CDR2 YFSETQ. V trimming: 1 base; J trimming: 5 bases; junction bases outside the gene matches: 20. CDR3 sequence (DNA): TGCGCCAGCAGCTTGTTACCTCTCGGGACAGCCGCTAGTAGGACCGGGGAGCTGTTTTTT. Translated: CASSLLPLGTAASRTGELFF.

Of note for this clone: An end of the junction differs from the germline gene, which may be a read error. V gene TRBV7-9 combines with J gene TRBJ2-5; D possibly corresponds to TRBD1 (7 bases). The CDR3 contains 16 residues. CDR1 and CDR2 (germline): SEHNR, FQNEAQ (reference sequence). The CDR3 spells CSSSLGASGGSETQYF. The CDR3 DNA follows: TGTTCCAGCAGCTTAGGTGCGTCAGGGGGGTCGGAGACCCAGTACTTC.

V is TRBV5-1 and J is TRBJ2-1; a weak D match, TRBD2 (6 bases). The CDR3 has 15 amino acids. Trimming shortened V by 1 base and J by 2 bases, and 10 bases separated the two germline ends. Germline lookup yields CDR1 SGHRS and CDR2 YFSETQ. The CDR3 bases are TGCGCCAGCAGCTTGAGCACTAGCACCTACAATGAGCAGTTCTTC. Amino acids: CASSLSTSTYNEQFF.

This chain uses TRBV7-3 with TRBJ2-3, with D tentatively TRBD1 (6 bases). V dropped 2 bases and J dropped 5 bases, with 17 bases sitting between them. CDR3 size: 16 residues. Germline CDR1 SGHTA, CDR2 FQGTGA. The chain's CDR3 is CASSLFAGAGVDTQYF. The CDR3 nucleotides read TGTGCCAGCAGCTTATTTGCAGGGGCAGGTGTAGATACGCAGTATTTT.